This TCR beta chain was sequenced during a study of cytomegalovirus exposure and HLA in healthy donors. Study outcomes and limitations: It was confirmed in vitro that three of the CMV-associated chains were specific for CMV antigens. For most subjects, TCR beta sequences were reported to predict HLA-A and HLA-B alleles with accuracy.

The PCR made use of 60 Vbeta and 13 Jbeta primers. The method was immunoSEQ multiplex PCR; TCRdb's version includes in-frame clones alone and lacks a portion of them. The table has 130,000 or so clones, approximately 61% seen once. This clone has more than one count but fewer than ten. Its antigen is unknown. Germline CDR1 MGHRA, CDR2 YSYEKL. CDR3 length equals 15 residues. Trimming stripped 3 bases from V and 2 bases from J, with 11 bases between. This TCR was sampled from a woman in her thirties or forties in good health and CMV-seronegative. The genes are TRBV4-1 and TRBJ1-3; D call uncertain. The sequenced sample was PBMCs. The CDR3 reads CASSQVLGTGNTIYF. The CDR3 DNA is TGCGCCAGCAGCCAGGTACTCGGGACTGGAAACACCATATATTTT.